The present T cell receptor (beta chain) was sequenced within a study of identical twins. This clonotype was observed a few times. The V end was cut by 0 bases, the J end by 6 bases, with 4 bases between. Germline CDR1 reads SGDLS; CDR2 reads YYNGEE. The CDR3 runs to 11 residues. TCRdb independently ran MiXCR on the 5' RACE reads; one entry per CDR3 protein. This sample has hundreds of thousands of distinct CDR3 sequences; around a sixth occur once, and the top ten carry around 13%. These data were likewise used in another study, on T cells expressing NK-cell markers.

This chain connects TRBV9 to TRBJ2-7, with D unresolved. This receptor was taken from a woman aged 18-29 years in good health. The sequenced sample consisted of PBMCs. The chain's CDR3 is CASSVGREQYF. Written as DNA, the CDR3 is TGTGCCAGCAGCGTAGGGCGCGAGCAGTACTTC.